In its sample, the clone carrying this TCR beta chain was seen many times. The iRepertoire nested amplicon-rescue multiplex PCR amplified TCR alpha and beta CDR3s from RNA. From the multiplex PCR reads, TCRdb called clonotypes with MiXCR, one entry per CDR3 protein. The sample contains 150,000 to 200,000 distinct CDR3 sequences, more than 30% of which appear only once. The CDR3 loop spans 16 amino acids. V shed 2 bases and J 1 base; nucleotides not matched to a gene: 7. CDR1 is DFQATT, CDR2 SNEGSKA, per germline (reference sequence). This sample was included in a study of glioma-infiltrating T cells. This rearrangement joins TRBV20-1 to TRBJ2-5; 10 bases align to TRBD2. The sample consisted of glioma tissue, nonneoplastic brain tissue, or PBMCs (not recorded which). The clonotype was recovered from a human donor with low-grade glioma or glioblastoma, undergoing nonglioma brain surgery, or in good health (not recorded which). The chain's CDR3 is CSARPSSGSRQETQYF. DNA for the CDR3: TGCAGTGCTAGACCTTCTAGCGGGAGTCGCCAAGAGACCCAGTACTTC.